One sample yielded the 23 T cell receptor beta chains listed below, sequenced in a study of regulatory T cells in long-lasting Graves disease. Libraries of TCR beta came from iRepertoire HTBI primers plus Arm-PCR of CDR3 regions. TCRdb reprocessed the multiplex PCR reads with MiXCR, giving one entry per CDR3 protein. There are about 430,000 distinct CDR3 sequences in the sample; about 15% occur only once, and approximately 7.8% lies in the top ten. Specified time point: newly diagnosed GD, antithyroid drugs for less than 3 months. Construction of the TCR library relied on RNA isolated from PBMCs. These data were also filed under a second study, of T cells in Graves' hyperthyroidism and ophthalmopathy.

This sample comprised peripheral blood mononuclear cells (PBMCs), obtained at new diagnosis, from a patient treated with antithyroid drugs. The origin of the receptors is a woman aged 40 to 49 with Graves disease.

Remarks on this clonotype: A much larger clone lies a single base off, so this may be a read error. The chain joins TRBV3-1 to TRBJ1-1; maybe TRBD1 (6 bases). This CDR3 spans 14 amino acids. The V end was cut by 1 base, the J end by 10 bases, with 16 bases between. Germline V gives CDR1 LGHDT, CDR2 YNNKEL (reference sequence). Here the CDR3 DNA reads TGTGCCAGCAGCCAAGGTATGCTGGAAGGGGGAGCTTTCTTT. Residues: CASSQGMLEGGAFF.

This clonotype was observed at least ten times. One end of the junction does not line up with germline, which may come from a read error. The chain recombines TRBV20-1 with TRBJ2-1, with 8 nucleotides matching TRBD2. Germline V gene data show CDR1 as DFQATT and CDR2 as SNEGSKA (reference sequence). This CDR3 contains 13 residues. The CDR3 DNA reads TGCAGTGCTAGACTAGCGGGTTACAATGAGCAGTCCTTC. It encodes CSARLAGYNEQSF.

This clonotype occurred a few times. The chain joins TRBV29-1 to TRBJ1-2, with no clear D. The germline CDR1 and CDR2 sequences are SQVTM and ANQGSEA. The germline V and J ends were trimmed by 4 bases and 5 bases, with 11 bases remaining between them. The CDR3 has 12 residues. The CDR3, as DNA: TGCAGCGTTGGGCCCTCGGGGTATGGCTACACCTTC. As protein: CSVGPSGYGYTF.

The chain couples TRBV19 to TRBJ2-1; 7 bases align to TRBD1. Germline CDR1 and CDR2: LNHDA and SQIVND (reference sequence). There are 15 residues in the CDR3. V lost 5 bases and J lost 3; bases outside the gene matches: 7. The CDR3 reads CASSPDRDNYNEQFF. The CDR3 coding sequence is TGTGCCAGTAGTCCAGACAGGGATAACTACAATGAGCAGTTCTTC.

This clonotype was counted once. The chain has TRBV11-2 and TRBJ1-2; 7 nucleotides agree with TRBD1. This CDR3 region has 14 residues. Germline V CDR1 and CDR2: SGHAT, FQNNGV. Unmatched junction bases numbered 11, after V lost 6 bases and J lost 7 bases. CDR3 nucleotides: TGTGCCAGCAGTTCCGGACAGGAGGGTTTTGGCTACACCTTC. It specifies CASSSGQEGFGYTF.

This clonotype was observed at least ten times. The chain is built from TRBV7-8 and TRBJ1-2; 8 bases are a match to TRBD1. Trimming cost V 2 bases and J 1 base; bases outside gene matches: 6. There are 16 residues in the CDR3. Looked up from germline, CDR1 is SGHVS and CDR2 is FQNEAQ. CDR3 in amino acids: CASSLSRGLDNYGYTF. CDR3 DNA sequence: TGTGCCAGCAGCTTATCCAGGGGGCTCGATAACTATGGCTACACCTTC.

This clonotype was observed many times. CDR3 loop: CASTPQGAHNEQFF. CDR3 sequence (DNA): TGTGCCAGTACCCCTCAGGGGGCACACAATGAGCAGTTCTTC. The V call is TRBV19, the J call TRBJ2-1, with 8 bases lining up with TRBD1. After removal of 7 bases from V and 5 bases from J, the junction contained 7 bases not matched to a gene. CDR3 length: 14 residues. The germline gives CDR1 LNHDA, CDR2 SQIVND (reference sequence).

This clonotype was seen at least ten times. CDR3 region: CASSLPLAEALGELFF. The DNA for the CDR3 is TGTGCCAGCAGTTTACCCCTAGCGGAGGCACTCGGGGAGCTGTTTTTT. The V call is TRBV12-3 or TRBV12-4, the J call TRBJ2-2, with TRBD2 matching 7 bases. The CDR3 is 16 residues long. Trimming at V came to 2 bases and at J to 7 bases, leaving 10 bases not matched to a gene.

This clonotype was detected ten times or more. The chain recombines TRBV20-1 with TRBJ1-1, with a weak D call TRBD1 (5 bases). The CDR3 sequence is 13 residues long. Looked up from germline, CDR1 is DFQATT and CDR2 is SNEGSKA (reference sequence). The V end was cut by 6 bases, the J end by 1 base, with 12 bases between. CDR3 DNA: TGCAGTGCGGCCCCCAGGGCGAACACTGAAGCTTTCTTT. Translated, it gives CSAAPRANTEAFF.

The CDR3 loop reads CASSLESAGGSQYF. The CDR3 DNA reads TGTGCCAGCAGCTTAGAGTCGGCGGGAGGCTCGCAGTATTTT. The chain couples TRBV7-9 to TRBJ2-3; 8 nucleotides match TRBD2. The CDR3 loop spans 14 amino acids. Unmatched junction bases numbered 7, after V lost 1 base and J lost 10 bases. The germline CDR1 and CDR2 sequences are SEHNR and FQNEAQ (reference sequence).

This clonotype has ten or more counts. The V gene is TRBV28, the J gene TRBJ2-3; 7 bases line up with TRBD1. Germline values: CDR1 MDHEN, CDR2 SYDVKM. The CDR3 contains 15 residues. V lost 5 bases, J lost 8 bases, and 13 bases stayed unmatched. CDR3 protein: CASSQPTGKSFTQYF. The CDR3 coding sequence is TGTGCCAGCAGTCAACCGACAGGGAAGTCGTTTACGCAGTATTTT.

This clonotype was seen ten or more times. V and J are TRBV5-6 and TRBJ2-7; 10 nucleotides match TRBD1. This CDR3 region has 15 residues. Germline-derived CDR1 and CDR2 are SGHDT and YYEEEE. Germline trimming cut 4 bases from V and 5 bases from J; bases unmatched to any gene: 9. The CDR3 bases are TGTGCCAGCAGCCCCTTGGGACAGGGGATAGACGAGCAGTACTTC. It yields the protein CASSPLGQGIDEQYF.

This clonotype was observed many times. This chain connects TRBV28 to TRBJ2-1; 7 nucleotides agree with TRBD1. V trimming: 5 bases; J trimming: 8 bases; junction bases outside the gene matches: 18. CDR1 and CDR2 (germline): MDHEN, SYDVKM. The CDR3 runs 17 residues. CDR3 loop: CASSLGQSGAFRDEQFF. The CDR3 coding sequence is TGTGCCAGCAGTCTGGGACAGTCCGGAGCGTTCAGGGATGAGCAGTTCTTC.

In this sample, this clonotype turned up many times. V gene TRBV24-1 combines with J gene TRBJ2-3; 9 nucleotides line up with TRBD2. Per germline, CDR1 KGHDR and CDR2 SFDVKD. This CDR3 is 18 amino acids long. Trimming cost V 4 bases and J 7 bases; bases outside gene matches: 17. The chain's CDR3 is CATSEVAGVASGTHTQYF. In DNA, the CDR3 is TGTGCCACCAGTGAAGTAGCGGGAGTGGCTAGCGGGACGCATACGCAGTATTTT.

This clonotype has ten or more counts. The CDR3 DNA sequence: TGTGCCAGTAGTATAGAGTGGGCGGACACTGAAGCTTTCTTT. This gives the protein CASSIEWADTEAFF. This rearrangement joins TRBV19 to TRBJ1-1; D remains unclear. This CDR3 comprises 14 residues. CDR1 is LNHDA and CDR2 is SQIVND in the germline V gene (reference sequence). Trimming cost V 0 bases and J 3 bases, with 8 bases left between them.

This clonotype occurred many times. The rearrangement joins TRBV6-1 to TRBJ2-7, with TRBD2 as a possible D gene (5 bases). This CDR3 contains 15 residues. Trimming took 5 bases from V and 2 from J, leaving 16 bases between them. Germline V lookup: CDR1 MNHNS, CDR2 SASEGT. The CDR3 region has the DNA TGTGCCAGCAGTACCCAAGAGGGCTGGCCCTACGAGCAGTACTTC. Residues: CASSTQEGWPYEQYF.

This clonotype was recorded many times. The chain joins TRBV20-1 to TRBJ2-1, with D tentatively TRBD1 (6 bases). V gave up 1 base and J gave up 6 bases, with 16 bases separating them. The germline V gene encodes CDR1 DFQATT and CDR2 SNEGSKA (reference sequence). This CDR3 comprises 15 residues. The CDR3 here is CSARGPTQGFNEQFF. The CDR3 coding sequence is TGCAGTGCTAGAGGACCAACACAGGGATTCAATGAGCAGTTCTTC.

This clonotype was recorded only once. The chain links TRBV7-3 to TRBJ1-1, with D possibly being TRBD1 (5 bases). Looked up from germline, CDR1 is SGHTA and CDR2 is FQGTGA. This CDR3 region has 13 residues. V was shortened by 5 bases and J by 6 bases, with 13 bases between the two germline ends. This CDR3 reads CASSQDSDSEAFF. DNA of the CDR3: TGTGCCAGCAGCCAAGACAGTGACTCTGAAGCTTTCTTT.

This clonotype was counted between two and nine times. The chain uses TRBV20-1 and TRBJ1-1; D is uncertain. V was pared by 0 bases and J by 1 base, with 6 bases between. Germline CDR1 reads DFQATT; CDR2 reads SNEGSKA (reference sequence). There are 13 residues in the CDR3. The CDR3 loop reads CSAREAGNTEAFF. CDR3 sequence (DNA): TGCAGTGCTAGAGAGGCCGGGAACACTGAAGCTTTCTTT.

This clonotype has ten or more counts. The chain is built from TRBV27 and TRBJ1-1; tentative D call: TRBD1 (6 bases). The CDR3 is made up of 18 amino acids. V dropped 4 bases and J dropped 4 bases, with 25 bases sitting between them. Germline assignment: CDR1 MNHEY and CDR2 SMNVEV (reference sequence). CDR3 sequence: CASSSQGINLGASTEAFF. The CDR3 DNA is TGTGCCAGCAGTTCCCAAGGTATAAATCTGGGGGCATCCACTGAAGCTTTCTTT.

This clonotype was picked up many times. The gene calls are TRBV19 and TRBJ1-1; D is undetermined. V dropped 3 bases and J dropped 7 bases, with 6 bases sitting between them. The CDR3 extends over 11 amino acids. Germline V gene data show CDR1 as LNHDA and CDR2 as SQIVND (reference sequence). CDR3 coding DNA: TGTGCCAGTAGTATTGGATTTGAAGCTTTCTTT. Its translation is CASSIGFEAFF.

This clonotype was counted ten times or more. The V and J genes are TRBV27 and TRBJ1-1, with D hard to call. V was pared by 0 bases and J by 3 bases, with 14 bases between. This CDR3 is built from 16 residues. Germline V gene sequence: CDR1 MNHEY, CDR2 SMNVEV (reference sequence). CDR3 in amino acids: CASSLSGIPGYTEAFF. For the CDR3, the DNA is TGTGCCAGCAGTTTATCGGGGATCCCGGGGTACACTGAAGCTTTCTTT.

A few counts support this clonotype. The rearrangement joins TRBV27 to TRBJ2-7, with unresolved D. V was clipped by 11 bases and J by 3 bases, with 14 bases between them. Germline loops: CDR1 MNHEY, CDR2 SMNVEV (reference sequence). The CDR3 is 12 residues long. DNA of the CDR3: TGTGCCGCCAGGACGCAAAACTACGAGCAGTACTTC. As protein: CAARTQNYEQYF.